Following are 11 T cell receptor beta chains from one sample sequenced in a study of response to subunit inactivated influenza vaccine. TCRdb re-called the RT-PCR reads through MiXCR, storing one row per CDR3 protein. This table holds 400,000 to 650,000 distinct CDR3 sequences, less than 7.5% found once. This specimen was PBMCs from blood, taken around 25 months after vaccination. The receptors were sampled from a man in his fifties or sixties who received an inactivated influenza vaccine.

The V and J genes are TRBV4-3 and TRBJ1-1; D uncertain. CDR1 LGHNA and CDR2 YSLEER come from the germline V gene. This CDR3 contains 14 residues. The V and J ends lost 0 bases and 1 base respectively, with 6 bases between them. The CDR3 protein is CASSQDVPNTEAFF. The CDR3 nucleotides read TGCGCCAGCAGCCAAGATGTCCCGAACACTGAAGCTTTCTTT.

V gene TRBV10-3 combines with J gene TRBJ2-1; D may match TRBD1 or TRBD2 (5 bases each). Germline loops: CDR1 ENHRY, CDR2 SYGVKD. This CDR3 spans 13 amino acids. Trimming stripped 2 bases from V and 9 bases from J, with 11 bases between. The CDR3 sequence: CAISEQGEGEQFF. In DNA form, the CDR3 reads TGTGCCATCAGTGAGCAGGGTGAGGGTGAGCAGTTCTTC.

This clonotype was recorded at least ten times. The chain recombines TRBV9 with TRBJ2-3; TRBD2 aligns across 9 bases. The germline V gene encodes CDR1 SGDLS and CDR2 YYNGEE. J was trimmed by 3 bases and V by 3 bases; bases with no gene match: 8. CDR3 length: 16 residues. The CDR3 loop is CASSATSSGVTDTQYF. In DNA, the CDR3 is TGTGCCAGCAGCGCAACCTCTAGCGGGGTAACAGATACGCAGTATTTT.

This clonotype was observed at least ten times. The chain employs TRBV4-1 and TRBJ2-1; possibly TRBD1 for D (5 bases). This CDR3 contains 15 residues. V lost 0 bases, J lost 6 bases, and 12 bases lay in between. Germline values: CDR1 MGHRA, CDR2 YSYEKL. The CDR3 coding sequence is TGCGCCAGCAGCCAAGAAGGTATAGGGGCCAATGAGCAGTTCTTC. Amino acids: CASSQEGIGANEQFF.

This clonotype was counted a few times. The chain uses TRBV18 and TRBJ2-7; no definite D call. V was shortened by 0 bases and J by 0 bases, with 6 bases between the two germline ends. This CDR3 is built from 14 residues. The germline V gene has CDR1 KGHSH and CDR2 LQKENI. CDR3 region: CASSPPISSYEQYF. For the CDR3, the DNA is TGTGCCAGCTCACCACCGATCAGCTCCTACGAGCAGTACTTC. Filled out from reference TRBV18 and TRBJ2-7, the complete variable domain reads NAGVMQNPRHLVRRRGQEARLRCSPMKGHSHVYWYRQLPEEGLKFMVYLQKENIIDESGMPKERFSAEFPKEGPSILRIQQVVRGDSAAYFCASSPPISSYEQYFGPGTRLTVT.

V gene TRBV6-5 combines with J gene TRBJ2-7; 9 bases agree with TRBD1. Germline V gene lookup returns CDR1 MNHEY and CDR2 SVGAGI. The length of the CDR3 is 15 residues. Trimming cost V 4 bases and J 3 bases; bases outside gene matches: 7. The CDR3 region is CASSSTRDRDYEQYF. In DNA form, the CDR3 reads TGTGCCAGCAGTTCAACCCGGGACAGGGACTACGAGCAGTACTTC.

This clonotype has a handful of counts. The chain has TRBV29-1 and TRBJ1-1; perhaps TRBD1 as D (6 bases). The CDR3 length is 13 residues. Deletions cut 3 bases from V and 1 base from J, with 9 bases between. Germline V gene sequence: CDR1 SQVTM, CDR2 ANQGSEA. The CDR3 loop reads CSVEGHGNTEAFF. The CDR3, as DNA: TGCAGCGTTGAGGGACACGGGAACACTGAAGCTTTCTTT.

The rearrangement links TRBV12-3 or TRBV12-4 to TRBJ2-3; D is perhaps TRBD2 (5 bases). V was pared by 6 bases and J by 6 bases, with 16 bases between. The CDR3 has 14 amino acids. DNA for the CDR3: TGTGCCAGCAGGTGGACTGATAATGTGGATACGCAGTATTTT. Translated: CASRWTDNVDTQYF.

This clonotype has a single count. The rearrangement joins TRBV7-6 to TRBJ2-1; possible D gene TRBD1, 8 bases. Germline V gene sequence: CDR1 SGHVS, CDR2 FNYEAQ. The CDR3 extends over 15 amino acids. V was trimmed by 5 bases and J by 11 bases, leaving 22 bases between them. The CDR3 region is CASSTWTGRREKQFF. CDR3 DNA: TGTGCCAGCAGCACCTGGACAGGGAGGCGGGAGAAGCAGTTCTTC.

Ten or more counts support this clonotype. V usage is TRBV29-1 and J usage is TRBJ2-4, with 11 positions matching TRBD1. Germline lookup yields CDR1 SQVTM and CDR2 ANQGSEA. The V segment lost 8 bases and the J segment 9 bases; nucleotides outside the gene matches: 6. The CDR3 is 12 amino acids. The CDR3: CSFGQGAGIQYF. CDR3 nucleotide sequence: TGCAGCTTCGGACAGGGGGCCGGCATTCAGTACTTC.

This clonotype was counted a few times. The CDR3 is CASSLKGQGGETQYF. The CDR3 DNA reads TGTGCCAGCAGTTTGAAGGGACAGGGTGGGGAGACCCAGTACTTC. This rearrangement joins TRBV12-3 or TRBV12-4 to TRBJ2-5, with TRBD1 identical over 9 bases. This CDR3 is 15 amino acids long. The ends lost 3 bases at V and 5 bases at J; junction bases unmatched: 7.